This entry lists 30 T cell receptor beta chains sequenced from one sample in a study of CD8 T cells in ankylosing spondylitis. TCRdb reanalysed the 5' RACE reads using MiXCR and keeps one entry per CDR3 protein. The table lists 250,000 to 350,000 distinct CDR3 sequences, over 15% of them singletons. Sequenced sample: blood, either unsorted or a sorted T cell fraction (not recorded which). These receptors were obtained from a male donor with ankylosing spondylitis or in good health (not recorded which).

This rearrangement joins TRBV27 to TRBJ1-2; D call uncertain. The V and J ends lost 0 bases and 0 bases respectively, with 11 bases between them. Germline V gene lookup returns CDR1 MNHEY and CDR2 SMNVEV (reference sequence). This CDR3 is built from 16 residues. For the CDR3, the DNA is TGTGCCAGCAGTTTATCGAAGGGATCACCTAACTATGGCTACACCTTC. It encodes CASSLSKGSPNYGYTF.

This clonotype was seen a handful of times. The chain combines TRBV20-1 with TRBJ1-1, with no clear D. This CDR3 has 13 amino acids. Trimming pared 6 bases from V and 1 base from J, leaving 12 bases between. Germline V lookup: CDR1 DFQATT, CDR2 SNEGSKA (reference sequence). CDR3 amino acids: CSATVQANTEAFF. The CDR3 DNA sequence: TGCAGTGCCACGGTTCAGGCGAACACTGAAGCTTTCTTT.

This chain joins TRBV5-1 and TRBJ2-1, with 14 nucleotides matching TRBD2. The germline gives CDR1 SGHRS, CDR2 YFSETQ. With V trimmed by 4 bases and J by 3 bases, 9 bases remained unmatched. CDR3 length: 18 amino acids. CDR3 in DNA: TGCGCCAGCAGCGTGACTAGCGGGAGGGCCTATTACTACAATGAGCAGTTCTTC. Residues: CASSVTSGRAYYYNEQFF.

This clonotype was seen many times. The CDR3 reads CASSLGQRVETQYF. The DNA for the CDR3 is TGTGCCAGCAGTTTGGGGCAGAGGGTCGAGACCCAGTACTTC. This chain joins TRBV12-3 or TRBV12-4 and TRBJ2-5; D possibly uses TRBD1 or TRBD2 (5 bases each). The CDR3 is made up of 14 amino acids. Trimming removed 3 bases at V and 5 bases at J, with 13 bases between.

This clonotype was counted only a few times. The rearrangement joins TRBV5-1 to TRBJ2-5, with D perhaps given as TRBD1 or TRBD2 (6 bases each). Looked up from germline, CDR1 is SGHRS and CDR2 is YFSETQ. V was cut by 3 bases and J by 4 bases, with 16 bases left in between. This CDR3 spans 15 amino acids. DNA for the CDR3: TGCGCCAGCAGCTCCCCGGGGGCGAACAGAGAGACCCAGTACTTC. It specifies CASSSPGANRETQYF.

The table lists this clonotype with a few counts. V and J are TRBV4-1 and TRBJ1-5, with D uncertain. The CDR3 totals 13 residues. V was cut by 0 bases and J by 5 bases, with 5 bases left in between. Germline-derived CDR1 and CDR2 are MGHRA and YSYEKL. The CDR3 region is CASSQDPDQPQHF. For the CDR3, the DNA is TGCGCCAGCAGCCAAGACCCGGATCAGCCCCAGCATTTT.

Of note for this clonotype: A much larger clone differs by one base, so this may be a read error. The chain has TRBV12-3 or TRBV12-4 and TRBJ1-5, with D unresolved. The CDR3 consists of 16 residues. V lost 7 bases and J lost 5, with 21 bases in between. CDR3 in amino acids: CASTPGSVTRDQPQHF. DNA for the CDR3: TGTGCCAGCACCCCCGGATCGGTGACCCGGGATCAGCCCCAGCATTTT.

The J gene is TRBJ2-2, the V gene TRBV15, with 13 bases matching TRBD2. CDR3 length: 15 residues. The germline gives CDR1 LNHNV, CDR2 YYDKDF (reference sequence). V lost 5 bases, J lost 10 bases, and 7 bases stayed unmatched. As DNA, the CDR3 is TGTGCCACCAGCCCCAGGACTAGCGGGGGATCGGAGCTGTTTTTT. This translates into CATSPRTSGGSELFF.

This chain connects TRBV12-3 or TRBV12-4 to TRBJ2-3, with 15 bases that match TRBD2. The CDR3 runs 19 residues. The V and J ends lost 1 base and 5 bases, in that order; junction bases with no gene match: 10. Written as DNA, the CDR3 is TGTGCCAGCAGTTTAGGACTTGGACTAGCGGGGGGGCGAGGAGATACGCAGTATTTT. Its translation: CASSLGLGLAGGRGDTQYF.

The rearrangement joins TRBV5-1 to TRBJ1-2; D might be TRBD1 (5 bases). Germline V gene data show CDR1 as SGHRS and CDR2 as YFSETQ. The V and J ends lost 0 bases and 5 bases respectively, with 14 bases between them. CDR3 length: 15 residues. The CDR3 nucleotides are TGCGCCAGCAGCTTGGCGTTCTCAGGGCCATATGGCTACACCTTC. It translates to CASSLAFSGPYGYTF.

The rearrangement uses TRBV6-1 and TRBJ1-5; D is ambiguous. With 2 bases removed from V and 5 bases from J, the gap between germline ends came to 7 bases. Germline CDR1 MNHNS, CDR2 SASEGT. The CDR3 runs to 13 residues. The DNA for the CDR3 is TGTGCCAGCAGTGAATTTAAGGATCAGCCCCAGCATTTT. Its protein product is CASSEFKDQPQHF.

The chain carries TRBV7-8 and TRBJ1-4; the D is unclear. Trimming stripped 0 bases from V and 7 bases from J, with 6 bases between. The CDR3 is 13 residues long. The germline V gene has CDR1 SGHVS and CDR2 FQNEAQ. CDR3 in DNA: TGTGCCAGCAGCTTAGCGGGAACTGAAAAACTGTTTTTT. Residues: CASSLAGTEKLFF.

This clonotype was detected only a few times. The chain has TRBV2 and TRBJ2-3; D is uncertain. The CDR3 is 10 residues long. CDR1 is SNHLY and CDR2 is FYNNEI in the germline V gene. V lost 10 bases and J 6 bases, leaving 8 bases between the germline ends. CDR3 coding DNA: TGTGCCACACGGATGGATACGCAGTATTTT. This gives the protein CATRMDTQYF.

This clonotype has only a few counts. The rearrangement joins TRBV7-3 to TRBJ1-1; TRBD1 matches at 10 bases. The CDR3 runs to 16 residues. The J segment lost 4 bases and the V segment lost 2 bases, leaving 7 bases of the junction unmatched. Per germline, CDR1 SGHTA and CDR2 FQGTGA. CDR3 residues: CASSLAGTGDATEAFF. For the CDR3, the DNA is TGTGCCAGCAGCTTAGCTGGGACAGGGGATGCCACTGAAGCTTTCTTT.

The chain links TRBV3-1 to TRBJ1-6; D remains unclear. The germline CDR1 and CDR2 sequences are LGHDT and YNNKEL (reference sequence). CDR3 size: 16 residues. Trimming removed 5 bases at V and 10 bases at J, with 21 bases between. The CDR3 region is CASSISTGSWASPLHF. CDR3 nucleotide sequence: TGTGCCAGCAGCATCTCAACCGGGTCCTGGGCCTCACCCCTCCACTTT.

This chain uses TRBV12-3 or TRBV12-4 with TRBJ2-3; the D is unclear. Trimming removed 4 bases at V and 8 bases at J, with 10 bases between. The CDR3 length is 12 residues. The CDR3 loop reads CASSSPYGTQYF. CDR3 DNA: TGTGCCAGCAGTTCCCCTTACGGTACGCAGTATTTT.

This clonotype turned up a few times. V usage is TRBV15 and J usage is TRBJ2-1, with 7 positions matching TRBD2. Germline lookup yields CDR1 LNHNV and CDR2 YYDKDF (reference sequence). The CDR3 totals 15 residues. J lost 0 bases, V lost 7 bases, and 6 bases had no gene match. This chain's CDR3 is CATKLGGSSYNEQFF. The CDR3 bases are TGTGCCACCAAATTGGGGGGGAGCTCCTACAATGAGCAGTTCTTC.

The chain links TRBV15 to TRBJ2-2; no reliable D call. V lost 1 base to trimming and J lost 2 bases, with 5 bases between them. The CDR3 is 14 amino acids. Germline lookup yields CDR1 LNHNV and CDR2 YYDKDF (reference sequence). CDR3 coding DNA: TGTGCCACCAGCAGAGGGGCAAACACCGGGGAGCTGTTTTTT. It specifies CATSRGANTGELFF.

This clonotype occurred a few times. The chain has TRBV5-1 and TRBJ2-7, with 9 bases identical to TRBD2. The trim removed 0 bases at V and 0 bases at J, leaving 1 base unmatched. The CDR3 covers 15 residues. Germline CDR1 is SGHRS and CDR2 is YFSETQ. The CDR3 sequence is CASSLDSGGSYEQYV. The CDR3 bases are TGCGCCAGCAGCTTGGATAGCGGGGGCTCCTACGAGCAGTACGTC.

This chain joins TRBV5-1 and TRBJ2-5; a weak D match, TRBD2 (5 bases). The V gene lost 7 bases and the J gene lost 5 bases, with 15 bases spanning the gap. The germline CDR1 and CDR2 sequences are SGHRS and YFSETQ. The CDR3 has 13 amino acids. As DNA, the CDR3 is TGCGCCAGCTCGGCGGAGGTCCGGGAGACCCAGTACTTC. Translating gives CASSAEVRETQYF.

This clonotype was recorded a few times. The rearrangement links TRBV15 to TRBJ2-5, with D unresolved. V was clipped by 8 bases and J by 4 bases, with 17 bases between them. Germline CDR1 is LNHNV and CDR2 is YYDKDF (reference sequence). CDR3 length: 14 residues. The CDR3 region has the DNA TGTGCCACCTCGCCTAGAGGCTGGGGAGAGACCCAGTACTTC. Protein: CATSPRGWGETQYF. The variable domain in full, completed from reference TRBV15 and TRBJ2-5, reads DAMVIQNPRYQVTQFGKPVTLSCSQTLNHNVMYWYQQKSSQAPKLLFHYYDKDFNNEADTPDNFQSRRPNTSFCFLDIRSPGLGDTAMYLCATSPRGWGETQYFGPGTRLLVL.

There are a few counts of this clonotype. The chain has TRBV5-1 and TRBJ1-3; D not certain. The germline gives CDR1 SGHRS, CDR2 YFSETQ. V dropped 2 bases and J dropped 2 bases, with 11 bases sitting between them. The CDR3 covers 15 residues. The DNA of the CDR3 is TGCGCCAGCAGCTTAGGAGGGAAGGCTGGAAACACCATATATTTT. Translation: CASSLGGKAGNTIYF.

The sample holds a few counts of this clonotype. V usage is TRBV9 and J usage is TRBJ2-3; 13 nucleotides align to TRBD2. The germline CDR1 and CDR2 sequences are SGDLS and YYNGEE. Trimming at V came to 3 bases and at J to 0 bases, leaving 10 bases not matched to a gene. CDR3 size: 19 residues. CDR3 in DNA: TGTGCCAGCAGCGAAACACGACTAGCGGGGGGCGGGAGCACAGATACGCAGTATTTT. Translated: CASSETRLAGGGSTDTQYF.

The chain links TRBV19 to TRBJ2-2, with D possibly matching TRBD2 (5 bases). Trimming shortened V by 3 bases and J by 7 bases, and 12 bases separated the two germline ends. Germline V gene data show CDR1 as LNHDA and CDR2 as SQIVND (reference sequence). The CDR3 runs 14 residues. The CDR3 here is CASSIRGTSGELFF. In nucleotides, the CDR3 is TGTGCCAGTAGTATCCGGGGTACTAGCGGGGAGCTGTTTTTT.

The chain is built from TRBV28 and TRBJ2-7; TRBD2 aligns across 8 bases. The CDR3 has 15 residues. Germline values: CDR1 MDHEN, CDR2 SYDVKM. V trimming: 4 bases; J trimming: 0 bases; junction bases outside the gene matches: 5. The chain's CDR3 is CASSSAGGLSYEQYV. As DNA, the CDR3 is TGTGCCAGCAGTTCTGCGGGAGGACTCTCCTACGAGCAGTACGTC.

This clonotype was seen at least ten times. CDR3 DNA sequence: TGTGCCAGCAGCCAAGGGAATAAGTACGAGCAGTACGTC. Protein: CASSQGNKYEQYV. The J gene is TRBJ2-7, the V gene TRBV4-2; D is uncertain. The CDR3 has 13 amino acids. V lost 1 base to trimming and J lost 4 bases, with 8 bases between them. The germline V gene encodes CDR1 LGHNA and CDR2 YNFKEQ.

This clonotype was observed many times. This sequence joins TRBV12-3 or TRBV12-4 and TRBJ1-5, with 7 bases lining up with TRBD1. J lost 2 bases, V lost 2 bases, and 0 bases had no gene match. CDR3 length equals 14 residues. The CDR3 reads CASSLTGGNQPQHF. CDR3 nucleotide sequence: TGTGCCAGCAGTTTAACAGGGGGCAATCAGCCCCAGCATTTT.

There are a few counts of this clonotype. This chain links TRBV7-8 with TRBJ2-3, with a tentative D call TRBD1 (6 bases). Germline CDR1 and CDR2: SGHVS and FQNEAQ. The CDR3 sequence is 14 residues long. V was clipped by 5 bases and J by 2 bases, with 11 bases between them. CDR3 amino acids: CASSAHRDTDTQYF. The CDR3 nucleotides are TGTGCCAGCAGCGCACACAGGGACACAGATACGCAGTATTTT.

The rearrangement uses TRBV27 and TRBJ1-2, with a weak D call TRBD1 (6 bases). This CDR3 has 14 amino acids. In germline, CDR1 is MNHEY, CDR2 SMNVEV (reference sequence). V shed 4 bases and J shed 4 bases, with 13 bases lying between them. The DNA for the CDR3 is TGTGCCAGCAGTTCGTCCGGGGGCACCTATGGCTACACCTTC. Translated: CASSSSGGTYGYTF.

This clonotype was seen a few times. The chain carries TRBV12-3 or TRBV12-4 and TRBJ2-1, with no clear D. Trimming took off 6 bases at V and 9 bases at J, with 12 bases between the two ends. This CDR3 has 12 residues. DNA for the CDR3: TGTGCCAGCAGCCCCAGCGTCGGTGAGCAGTTCTTC. This codes for CASSPSVGEQFF.